The present TCR beta chain was sequenced within a study of Ad26.COV2.S vaccination and SARS-CoV-2 variants listed by TCRdb under 2021. Context from the whole study: Vaccine-arm donors came from COV1001, a multicentre, randomized, double-blind, placebo-controlled phase I-IIa trial of Ad26.COV2.S in healthy adults. A total of around 32 samples were included in the TCR-sequenced set, comprising some 20 Ad26.COV2.S vaccine recipients, 5 placebo recipients and 8 SARS-CoV-2 convalescent individuals. TCRbeta repertoire sequencing was used to assess the specificity and breadth of SARS-CoV-2-reactive T cell receptors after Ad26.COV2.S vaccination. Investigators remained blinded to trial group allocation during experiments and outcome assessment. Participants in the trial were split at random into five groups of five each, receiving low-dose or high-dose Ad26.COV2.S once or twice, or else placebo on both occasions. Dosing of Ad26.COV2.S was intramuscular, at either 5x10^10 or 1x10^11 viral particles, delivered as one shot or as two shots spaced 56 days apart.

V is cut back by 4 bases and J by 4 bases, with 4 bases in the junction unmatched. The CDR3 runs 14 residues from the cysteine to the phenylalanine. Only CDR3 DNA is held: 42 bases, read in frame from base 1. Sequences SGHRS (CDR1) and YFSETQ (CDR2) are obtained from the germline V gene. Note on this clone: Its antigen is unknown. Base qualities are not at hand, and no much larger clone is one base apart.

The immunoSEQ Assay was the method used to sequence TCRbeta CDR3 regions. After extraction, genomic DNA underwent amplification by bias-controlled multiplex PCR, followed by high-throughput sequencing. In the source study's methods: Collapsing and filtering of sequences were performed to quantify the absolute abundance of each unique TCRbeta CDR3 region. T cell fraction was estimated by normalizing TCRbeta template counts to usable DNA, with usable DNA measured through amplification of reference genes found in all nucleated cells. Repertoire TCRs were annotated as SARS-CoV-2-specific when V gene, CDR3 amino acid sequence and J gene were exactly matched to a known reactive TCR set. The reference SARS-CoV-2 TCR set was obtained from MIRA and was filtered for enrichment in COVID-19-positive ImmuneCODE repertoires, whereby public or cross-reactive TCRs were removed. Using the MIRA antigens, annotated TCRs were further analysed by specific ORF or by position within an ORF. Breadth was defined as the number of annotated unique rearrangements divided by the total number of unique productive rearrangements, and depth was defined as the summed frequency of the annotated unique rearrangements. Two-sided Wilcoxon rank-sum tests were applied when comparing TCR breadth between groups. TCRdb stores this immuneACCESS table with in-frame sequences only. Part of the clones is absent; in the studies checked, under half of the shortfall reflects unresolved V genes, and no reason is known for the rest. That table supplies the V and J calls and clone size; D and trimming were determined from the DNA. This sample is represented by roughly 400,000 clones; roughly 87% of them were singletons. The top ten clones comprise around 4.5% of the sample.

The treatment or condition tag for this specimen amounts to: some 19 received Ad26.COV2.S at low or high dose, single or two shots; roughly 5 received placebo; per-sample allocation not given. Repertoires of vaccine and placebo recipients were sequenced from samples collected on day 63 after the first injection. Between 29 July and 7 August 2020, Cohort 1b enrolled 25 adults aged 18-55 years at one site in Boston, USA. As a vaccine, Ad26.COV2.S was a replication-incompetent adenovirus type 26 vector that expressed a prefusion-stabilized SARS-CoV-2 spike protein derived from the original Wuhan strain. What the research found in general, with its limitations: Vaccine and placebo recipients had similar non-spike TCR breadth, a finding consistent with the vaccine containing only spike. The authors noted that the TCR breadth and depth analyses may have underestimated total T cell responses. The study was not powered for comparison of responses between vaccine doses or regimens. After vaccination, spike-specific CD8+ and CD4+ T cell responses were reported to show substantial breadth. Ad26.COV2.S recipients had higher spike-specific TCR breadth than placebo recipients (P = 0.0014).

The chain is encoded by TRBV5-1 joined to TRBJ2-2, and 7 bases in between align with TRBD1. This sequence originates from a person between 18 and 65 years old who received the Ad26.COV2.S COVID-19 vaccine or a placebo. This specimen was peripheral blood, taken in a trial of Ad26.COV2.S vaccine versus placebo. The bases read TGCGCCAGCAGCCAGACAGGGTTCACCGGGGAGCTGTTTTTT. Protein translation: CASSQTGFTGELFF.